Below are 15 T cell receptor beta chains sequenced from a single sample in a study of neurological immune-mediated disorders (dated 2019 in TCRdb). The library came from 5' RACE. The sequencing machine was an Illumina HiSeq 2500. Using fastp at Q25 and MiXCR, TCRdb reprocessed the public reads and kept productive beta chains. Here each entry gathers all rows of one CDR3 protein and keeps the most common genes and DNA. Across this sample there are tens of thousands of distinct CDR3 sequences, with around 2.6% seen only once. The ten largest clones add up to 0.95% to 1.3% of the sample. The sample taken for sequencing was PBMCs. Source of these receptors: a woman younger than 45 with multiple sclerosis.

This clonotype was counted at least ten times. The V and J genes are TRBV6-5 and TRBJ1-6, with D possibly being TRBD1 (5 bases). Germline V gives CDR1 MNHEY, CDR2 SVGAGI. The V and J ends lost 2 bases and 2 bases respectively, with 10 bases between them. The CDR3 runs to 16 residues. CDR3 protein: CASSYQRGAYNSPLHF. The CDR3 coding sequence is TGTGCCAGCAGTTACCAAAGGGGTGCCTATAATTCACCCCTCCACTTT.

This clonotype was observed many times. The chain carries TRBV5-1 and TRBJ1-5; D is unclear. The CDR3 runs to 14 residues. Trimming took off 0 bases at V and 4 bases at J, with 8 bases between the two ends. Germline V CDR1 and CDR2: SGHRS, YFSETQ. CDR3 sequence (DNA): TGCGCCAGCAGCTTGGGCCCAGGTAATCAGCCCCAGCATTTT. As protein: CASSLGPGNQPQHF.

This clonotype has ten or more counts. The chain joins TRBV6-5 to TRBJ2-7, with 10 bases matching TRBD2. This CDR3 contains 16 residues. Germline V gene sequence: CDR1 MNHEY, CDR2 SVGAGI. Trimming removed 0 bases from V and 5 bases from J; junction bases left unmatched: 7. CDR3 DNA sequence: TGTGCCAGCAGTTACTCCTCAGCGGGAGGGCCCCACGAGCAGTACTTC. Encoded protein: CASSYSSAGGPHEQYF.

Ten or more counts support this clonotype. This chain connects TRBV25-1 to TRBJ2-1; 9 positions match TRBD2. Germline V gene lookup returns CDR1 MGHDK and CDR2 SYGVNS. The CDR3 length is 15 residues. The J segment lost 7 bases and the V segment lost 6 bases, leaving 10 bases of the junction unmatched. Here the CDR3 DNA reads TGTGCCAGCAGCACGGGGGGAACTAGCGGGAATGAGCAGTTCTTC. This sequence encodes CASSTGGTSGNEQFF.

In this sample, this clonotype turned up many times. The V call is TRBV5-8, the J call TRBJ2-1; D is possibly TRBD1 (5 bases). Trimming left V 0 bases short and J 10 bases short, with 8 bases between. This CDR3 comprises 12 residues. CDR1 is SGHTS, CDR2 YDEGEE, per germline. As DNA, the CDR3 is TGTGCCAGCAGCTTGGGACAGTTGGAGCAGTTCTTC. Translating gives CASSLGQLEQFF.

This clonotype has ten or more counts. The J gene is TRBJ1-2, the V gene TRBV5-6, with 9 bases matching TRBD1. This CDR3 has 13 residues. CDR1 is SGHDT, CDR2 YYEEEE, per germline. V dropped 3 bases and J dropped 6; count of bases not matched to a gene: 3. CDR3 sequence reads: CASSSGQGHGYTF. In DNA, the CDR3 is TGTGCCAGCAGCTCCGGACAGGGGCATGGCTACACCTTC.

Comment on this clonotype: A read error is possible here, since a much larger clone lies one base away. In this CDR3 the conserved last residue, phenylalanine or tryptophan, is missing, so a read error is likely. The rearrangement uses TRBV9 and TRBJ2-5; no clear D gene. Trimming took 4 bases from V and 0 from J, leaving 16 bases between them. The CDR3 has 16 residues. Germline CDR1 and CDR2: SGDLS and YYNGEE. For the CDR3, the DNA is TGTGCCAGCAGCCTTAGACCACTCCTAGACCAAGAGACCCAGTACATC. Amino acid sequence: CASSLRPLLDQETQYI.

This clonotype was seen repeatedly, ten times or more. V and J are TRBV20-1 and TRBJ2-1; no clear D. Germline CDR1 and CDR2: DFQATT and SNEGSKA (reference sequence). Between the trimmed V and J ends, which lost 0 bases and 6 bases, there was a span of 9 bases. This CDR3 has 13 residues. In DNA, the CDR3 is TGCAGTGCTAGAGATCTCATCGCCAATGAGCAGTTCTTC. Protein sequence: CSARDLIANEQFF.

This clonotype was seen many times. The genes are TRBV2 and TRBJ1-1; D call uncertain. The CDR3 runs to 12 residues. V dropped 10 bases and J dropped 0 bases, with 9 bases sitting between them. The germline V gene encodes CDR1 SNHLY and CDR2 FYNNEI. The CDR3: CATHRVNTEAFF. Here the CDR3 DNA reads TGTGCCACGCACCGCGTGAACACTGAAGCTTTCTTT.

This clonotype was detected many times. V gene TRBV5-1 combines with J gene TRBJ1-1; the D gene is possibly TRBD1 (6 bases). Germline assignment: CDR1 SGHRS and CDR2 YFSETQ. V was shortened by 2 bases and J by 4 bases, with 9 bases between the two germline ends. The CDR3 is made up of 13 amino acids. CDR3 protein: CASSFEGVTEAFF. DNA of the CDR3: TGCGCCAGCAGCTTTGAGGGGGTCACTGAAGCTTTCTTT.

This clonotype has ten or more counts. V gene TRBV9 combines with J gene TRBJ1-2; TRBD1 might be the D (5 bases). Trimming took 6 bases from V and 3 from J, leaving 12 bases between them. CDR1 SGDLS and CDR2 YYNGEE come from the germline V gene. This CDR3 has 13 residues. CDR3 in DNA: TGTGCCAGCACCGGATCGGGGCACTATGGCTACACCTTC. This gives the protein CASTGSGHYGYTF.

This clonotype was detected many times. The V call is TRBV12-3 or TRBV12-4, the J call TRBJ2-3, with D possibly TRBD2 on 5 matching bases. There are 15 residues in the CDR3. V was clipped by 3 bases and J by 1 base, with 11 bases between them. In DNA, the CDR3 is TGTGCCAGCAGTTTCTTGGGCGGGCGCACAGATACGCAGTATTTT. Its translation: CASSFLGGRTDTQYF.

Points on this clonotype: A much larger clone lies one base from this, so it may be a read error. The V gene is TRBV7-8, the J gene TRBJ2-7; possibly TRBD1 for D (6 bases). The germline gives CDR1 SGHVS, CDR2 FQNEAQ. The CDR3 loop spans 14 amino acids. V was shortened by 1 base and J by 7 bases, with 14 bases between the two germline ends. The CDR3 here is CASSLVSCQGEQYF. For the CDR3, the DNA is TGTGCCAGCAGCTTAGTGAGTTGCCAGGGGGAGCAGTACTTC.

This clonotype is labeled medium-sized (0.01 to 0.1%). The chain uses TRBV15 and TRBJ2-3, with D unclear. Germline V gene sequence: CDR1 LNHNV, CDR2 YYDKDF (reference sequence). Trimming cost V 0 bases and J 2 bases, with 3 bases left between them. The CDR3 is 13 amino acids. This CDR3 reads CATSREFTDTQYF. CDR3 coding DNA: TGTGCCACCAGCAGAGAGTTCACAGATACGCAGTATTTT.

This clonotype was recorded many times. The V and J genes are TRBV7-2 and TRBJ1-1; no definite D call. The V end was cut by 4 bases, the J end by 0 bases, with 6 bases between. CDR1 and CDR2 from the germline V gene are SGHTA and FQGNSA. The CDR3 contains 13 residues. The CDR3 DNA sequence: TGTGCCAGCAGCTCCCCTATGAACACTGAAGCTTTCTTT. Protein sequence: CASSSPMNTEAFF.